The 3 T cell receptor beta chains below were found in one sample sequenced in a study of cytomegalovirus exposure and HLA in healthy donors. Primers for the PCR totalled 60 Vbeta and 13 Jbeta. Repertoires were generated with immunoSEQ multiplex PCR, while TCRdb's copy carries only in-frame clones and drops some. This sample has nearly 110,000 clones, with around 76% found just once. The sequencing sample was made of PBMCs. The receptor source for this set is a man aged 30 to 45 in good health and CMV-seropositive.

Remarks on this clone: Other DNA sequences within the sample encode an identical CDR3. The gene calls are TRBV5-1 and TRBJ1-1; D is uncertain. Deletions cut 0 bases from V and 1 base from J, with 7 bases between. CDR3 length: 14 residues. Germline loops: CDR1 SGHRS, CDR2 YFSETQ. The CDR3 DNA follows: TGCGCCAGCAGCTTGGGACATCAGAACACTGAAGCTTTCTTT. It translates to CASSLGHQNTEAFF. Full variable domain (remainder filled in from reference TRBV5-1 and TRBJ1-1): KAGVTQTPRYLIKTRGQQVTLSCSPISGHRSVSWYQQTPGQGLQFLFEYFSETQRNKGNFPGRFSGRQFSNSRSEMNVSTLELGDSALYLCASSLGHQNTEAFFGQGTRLTVV.

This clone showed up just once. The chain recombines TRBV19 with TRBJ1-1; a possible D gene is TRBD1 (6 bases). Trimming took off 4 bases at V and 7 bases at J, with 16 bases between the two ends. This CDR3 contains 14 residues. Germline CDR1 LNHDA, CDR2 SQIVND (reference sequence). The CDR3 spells CASSTKTGAFEAFF. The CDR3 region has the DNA TGTGCCAGTAGTACGAAGACAGGAGCTTTTGAAGCTTTCTTT.

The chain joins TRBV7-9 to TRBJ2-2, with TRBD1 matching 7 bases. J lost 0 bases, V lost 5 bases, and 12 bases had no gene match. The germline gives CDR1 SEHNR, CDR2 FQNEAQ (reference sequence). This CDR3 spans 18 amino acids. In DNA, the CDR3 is TGTGCCAGCAGCATAGGGGGTTACAGGGGCGCGAACACCGGGGAGCTGTTTTTT. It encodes CASSIGGYRGANTGELFF.